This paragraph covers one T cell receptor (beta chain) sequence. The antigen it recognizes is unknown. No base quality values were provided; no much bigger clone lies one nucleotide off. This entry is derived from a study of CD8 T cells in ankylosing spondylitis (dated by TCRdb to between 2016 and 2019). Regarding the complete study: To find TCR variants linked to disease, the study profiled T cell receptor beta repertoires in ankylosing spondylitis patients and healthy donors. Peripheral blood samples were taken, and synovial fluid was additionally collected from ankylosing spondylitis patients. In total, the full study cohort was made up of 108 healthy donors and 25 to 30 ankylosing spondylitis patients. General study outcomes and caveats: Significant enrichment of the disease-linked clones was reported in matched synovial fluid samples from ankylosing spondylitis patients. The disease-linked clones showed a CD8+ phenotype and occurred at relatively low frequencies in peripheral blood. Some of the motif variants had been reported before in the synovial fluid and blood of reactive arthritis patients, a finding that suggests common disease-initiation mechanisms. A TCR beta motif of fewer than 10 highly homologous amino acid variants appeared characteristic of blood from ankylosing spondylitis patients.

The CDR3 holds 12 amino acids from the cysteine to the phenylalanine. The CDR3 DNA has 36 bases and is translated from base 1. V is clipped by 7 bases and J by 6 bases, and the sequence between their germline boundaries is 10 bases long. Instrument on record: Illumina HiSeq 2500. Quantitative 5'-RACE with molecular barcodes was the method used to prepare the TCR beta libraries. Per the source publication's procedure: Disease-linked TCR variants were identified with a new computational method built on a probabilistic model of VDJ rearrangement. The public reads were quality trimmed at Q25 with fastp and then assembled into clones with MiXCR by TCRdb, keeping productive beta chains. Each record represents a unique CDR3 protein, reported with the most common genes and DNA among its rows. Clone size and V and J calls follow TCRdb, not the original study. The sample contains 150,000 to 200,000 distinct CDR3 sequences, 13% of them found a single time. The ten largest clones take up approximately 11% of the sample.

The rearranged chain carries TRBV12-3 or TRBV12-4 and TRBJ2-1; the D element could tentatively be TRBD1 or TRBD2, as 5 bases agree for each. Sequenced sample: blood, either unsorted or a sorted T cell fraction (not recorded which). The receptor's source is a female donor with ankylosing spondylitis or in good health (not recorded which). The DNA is TGTGCCAGCACACGTGGGGGCAATGAGCAGTTCTTC. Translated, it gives CASTRGGNEQFF.